Described below is a single TCR beta chain sequence and its context. Method: immunoSEQ multiplex PCR; TCRdb's copy keeps in-frame clones and lacks some. The table lists tens of thousands of clones, around 80% of them singletons, with more than 12% in the top ten. This specimen comes from a study of blood T cell repertoires in COVID-19. Study overall: The samples span acute and convalescent COVID-19 from the United States, Italy and Spain.

The ends lost 7 bases at V and 6 bases at J; junction bases unmatched: 4. This CDR3 spans 13 amino acids. CDR1 and CDR2 (germline): SGHTS, YDEGEE. This TCR derives from a human donor in a cohort sampled during active COVID-19. The chain uses TRBV5-8 and TRBJ2-1; 10 nucleotides agree with TRBD1. The sequencing sample was made of peripheral blood. CDR3 amino acids: CASRDRGFNEQFF. For the CDR3, the DNA is TGTGCCAGCCGGGACAGGGGATTCAATGAGCAGTTCTTC.